This TCR beta chain was observed in a study of blood T cells in healthy people across ages. The extraction recovered at least 6 micrograms of total RNA per sample. Through a sample-barcoded 5' primer and a J-beta primer mix, a second PCR was run for roughly 6 to 11 cycles. Using its own MiXCR run on the 5' RACE reads, TCRdb lists one record per CDR3 protein. In the table there are approximately 690,000 distinct CDR3 sequences, about 54% of which are singletons. In the case of this clonotype: Its antigen is unidentified.

Overall study results and limits: Estimated diversity that came from one million T cells was considered an underestimate.

V lost 5 bases and J 8 bases, leaving 12 bases between the germline ends. This CDR3 is built from 13 residues. The germline CDR1 and CDR2 sequences are SEHNR and FQNEAQ (reference sequence). The V gene is TRBV7-9, the J gene TRBJ1-4, with D tentatively TRBD1 (5 bases). The receptor's source is a man between 60 and 75 years old in good health. The sequencing input was blood. CDR3 coding DNA: TGTGCCAGCAGCCGCAGGGCTGGGGAAAAACTGTTTTTT. This codes for CASSRRAGEKLFF.